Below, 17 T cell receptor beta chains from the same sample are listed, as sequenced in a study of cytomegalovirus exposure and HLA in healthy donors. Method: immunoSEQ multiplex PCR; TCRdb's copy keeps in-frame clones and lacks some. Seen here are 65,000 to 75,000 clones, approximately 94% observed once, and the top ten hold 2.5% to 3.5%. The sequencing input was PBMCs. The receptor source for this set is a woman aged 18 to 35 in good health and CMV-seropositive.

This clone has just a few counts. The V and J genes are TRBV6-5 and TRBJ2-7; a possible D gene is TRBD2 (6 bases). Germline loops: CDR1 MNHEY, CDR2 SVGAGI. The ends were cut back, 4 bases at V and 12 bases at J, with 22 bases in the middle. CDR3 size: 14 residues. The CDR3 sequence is CASSSGVSGRVMYF. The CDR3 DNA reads TGTGCCAGCAGTTCCGGGGTCTCCGGGAGAGTGATGTACTTC.

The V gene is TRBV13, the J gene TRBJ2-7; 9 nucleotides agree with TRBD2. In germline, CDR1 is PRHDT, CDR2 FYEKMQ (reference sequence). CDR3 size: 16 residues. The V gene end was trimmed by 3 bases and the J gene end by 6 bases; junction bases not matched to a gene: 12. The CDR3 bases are TGTGCCAGCAGCTTTTCCACGGGACTAGCTTTATCCGAGCAGTACTTC. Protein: CASSFSTGLALSEQYF. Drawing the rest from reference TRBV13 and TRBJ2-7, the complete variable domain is AAGVIQSPRHLIKEKRETATLKCYPIPRHDTVYWYQQGPGQDPQFLISFYEKMQSDKGSIPDRFSAQQFSDYHSELNMSSLELGDSALYFCASSFSTGLALSEQYFGPGTRLTVT.

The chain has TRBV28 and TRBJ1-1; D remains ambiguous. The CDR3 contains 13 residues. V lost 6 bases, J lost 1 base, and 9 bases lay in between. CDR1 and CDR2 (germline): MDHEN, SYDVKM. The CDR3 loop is CASSTITNTEAFF. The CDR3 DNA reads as TGTGCCAGCAGCACAATAACGAACACTGAAGCTTTCTTT. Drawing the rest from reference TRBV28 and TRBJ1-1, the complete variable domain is DVKVTQSSRYLVKRTGEKVFLECVQDMDHENMFWYRQDPGLGLRLIYFSYDVKMKEKGDIPEGYSVSREKKERFSLILESASTNQTSMYLCASSTITNTEAFFGQGTRLTVV.

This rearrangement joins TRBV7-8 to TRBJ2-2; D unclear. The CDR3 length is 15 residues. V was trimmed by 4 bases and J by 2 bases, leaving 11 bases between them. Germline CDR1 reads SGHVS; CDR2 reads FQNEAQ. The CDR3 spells CASSSFRGNTGELFF. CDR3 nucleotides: TGTGCCAGCAGCTCCTTTCGCGGCAACACCGGGGAGCTGTTTTTT.

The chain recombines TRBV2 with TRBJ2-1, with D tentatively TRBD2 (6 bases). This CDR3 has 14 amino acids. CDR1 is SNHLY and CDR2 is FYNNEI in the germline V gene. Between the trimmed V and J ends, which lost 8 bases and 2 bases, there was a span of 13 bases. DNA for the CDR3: TGTGCCAGCGGGGGGATGGTCACCTACAATGAGCAGTTCTTC. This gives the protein CASGGMVTYNEQFF.

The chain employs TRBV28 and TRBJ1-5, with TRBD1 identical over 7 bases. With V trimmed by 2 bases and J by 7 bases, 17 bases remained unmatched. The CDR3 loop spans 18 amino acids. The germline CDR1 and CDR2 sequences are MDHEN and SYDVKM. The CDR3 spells CASSLKSRGRLQGQPQHF. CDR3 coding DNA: TGTGCCAGCAGTTTAAAGTCACGCGGTAGATTACAGGGGCAGCCCCAGCATTTT.

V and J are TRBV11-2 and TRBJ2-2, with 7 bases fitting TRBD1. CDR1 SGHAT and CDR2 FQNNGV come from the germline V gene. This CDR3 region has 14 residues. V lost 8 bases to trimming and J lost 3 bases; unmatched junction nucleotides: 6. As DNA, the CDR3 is TGTGCCAGCTCCGACAGGGTTTACACCGGGGAGCTGTTTTTT. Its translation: CASSDRVYTGELFF.

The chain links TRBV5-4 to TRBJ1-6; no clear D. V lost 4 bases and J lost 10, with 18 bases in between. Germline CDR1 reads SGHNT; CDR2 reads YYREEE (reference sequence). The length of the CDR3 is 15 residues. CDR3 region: CASSLGGKITSPLHF. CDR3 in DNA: TGTGCCAGCAGCCTTGGCGGGAAAATCACCTCACCCCTCCACTTT.

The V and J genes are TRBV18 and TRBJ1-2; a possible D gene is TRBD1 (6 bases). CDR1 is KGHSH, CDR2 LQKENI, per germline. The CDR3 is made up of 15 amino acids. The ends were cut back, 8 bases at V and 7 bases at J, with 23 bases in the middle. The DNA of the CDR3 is TGTGCCAGCACAACCTGGGGGGGGCAAGCTGGTGGCTACACCTTC. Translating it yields CASTTWGGQAGGYTF.

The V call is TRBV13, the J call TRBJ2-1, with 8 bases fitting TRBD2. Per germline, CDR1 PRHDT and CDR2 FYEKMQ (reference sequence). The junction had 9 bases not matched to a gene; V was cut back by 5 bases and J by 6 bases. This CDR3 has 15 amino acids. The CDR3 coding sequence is TGTGCCAGCAGCCCCCCGGTTGCGGGGGGCAATGAGCAGTTCTTC. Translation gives CASSPPVAGGNEQFF.

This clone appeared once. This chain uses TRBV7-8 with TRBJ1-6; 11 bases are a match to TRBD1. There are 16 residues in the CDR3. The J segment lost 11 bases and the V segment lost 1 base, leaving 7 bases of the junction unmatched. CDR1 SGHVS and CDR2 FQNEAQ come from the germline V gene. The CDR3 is CASSLVFGTGGAPLHF. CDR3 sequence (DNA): TGTGCCAGCAGCTTAGTATTTGGGACAGGGGGAGCACCCCTCCACTTT.

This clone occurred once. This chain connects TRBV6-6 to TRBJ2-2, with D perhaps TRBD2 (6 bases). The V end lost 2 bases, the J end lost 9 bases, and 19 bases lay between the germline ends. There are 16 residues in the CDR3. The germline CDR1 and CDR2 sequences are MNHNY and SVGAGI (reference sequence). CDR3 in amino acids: CASSYRDSPRPRELFF. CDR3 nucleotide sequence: TGTGCCAGCAGTTACCGGGACTCCCCCCGTCCCAGGGAGCTGTTTTTT.

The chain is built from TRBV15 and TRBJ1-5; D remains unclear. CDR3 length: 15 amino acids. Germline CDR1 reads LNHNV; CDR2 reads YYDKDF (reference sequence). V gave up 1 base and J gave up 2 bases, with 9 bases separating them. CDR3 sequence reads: CATSRGGRGNQPQHF. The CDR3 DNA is TGTGCCACCAGCAGAGGTGGGAGAGGCAATCAGCCCCAGCATTTT. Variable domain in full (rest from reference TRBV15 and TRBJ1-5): DAMVIQNPRYQVTQFGKPVTLSCSQTLNHNVMYWYQQKSSQAPKLLFHYYDKDFNNEADTPDNFQSRRPNTSFCFLDIRSPGLGDTAMYLCATSRGGRGNQPQHFGDGTRLSIL.

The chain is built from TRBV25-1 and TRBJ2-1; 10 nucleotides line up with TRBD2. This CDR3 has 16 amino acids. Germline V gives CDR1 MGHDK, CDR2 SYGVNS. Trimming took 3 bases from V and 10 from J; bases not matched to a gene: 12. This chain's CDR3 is CASSDYLTLAGGEQFF. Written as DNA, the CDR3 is TGTGCCAGCAGTGATTACCTGACTTTAGCGGGAGGCGAGCAGTTCTTC.

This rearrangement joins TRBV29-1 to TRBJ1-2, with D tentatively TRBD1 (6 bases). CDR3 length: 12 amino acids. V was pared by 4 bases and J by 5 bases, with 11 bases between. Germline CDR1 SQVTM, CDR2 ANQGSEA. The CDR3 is CSVARGSYGYTF. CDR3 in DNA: TGCAGCGTTGCCAGGGGTTCTTATGGCTACACCTTC.

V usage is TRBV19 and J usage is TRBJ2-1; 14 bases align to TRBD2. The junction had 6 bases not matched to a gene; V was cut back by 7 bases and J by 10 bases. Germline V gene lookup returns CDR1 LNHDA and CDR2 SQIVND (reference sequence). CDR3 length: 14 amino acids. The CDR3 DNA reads TGTGCCAGTATGGGGACTAGCGGGAGCAAGGAGCAGTTCTTC. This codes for CASMGTSGSKEQFF.

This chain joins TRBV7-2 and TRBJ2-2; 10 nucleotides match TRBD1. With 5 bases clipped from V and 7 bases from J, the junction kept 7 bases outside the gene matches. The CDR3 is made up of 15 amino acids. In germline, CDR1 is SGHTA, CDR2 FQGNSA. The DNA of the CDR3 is TGTGCCAGCAGCCTTCGGACAGGGGGGGGCGGGGAGCTGTTTTTT. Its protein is CASSLRTGGGGELFF.